This T cell receptor beta chain came from a study of blood T cell repertoires in COVID-19. About the study: Acute and convalescent COVID-19 specimens originated in the United States, Italy and Spain.

Methods used by the authors: Estimates of nucleated cell counts were drawn from the amplification of reference gene primers. Assay: immunoSEQ multiplex PCR; the TCRdb copy retains only in-frame clones and omits some. V and J calls and clone size are given by that table; D and trimming were obtained from the DNA. The data show some 270,000 clones, around nine tenths seen once. V lost 0 bases and J lost 8; bases outside the gene matches: 2. The CDR3 is 12 amino acids. CDR1 GTSNPN and CDR2 SVGIG come from the germline V gene (reference sequence). The V call is TRBV30, the J call TRBJ2-3; 7 nucleotides match TRBD1. The clonotype comes from a man aged 25-40 years with acute or convalescent COVID-19. Sequencing was done on a sample of peripheral blood. CDR3 sequence: CAWSVNRGTQYF. CDR3 nucleotides: TGTGCCTGGAGTGTAAACAGGGGTACGCAGTATTTT.